The rows below give T cell receptor beta chains drawn from one sample of a study of technical replicates of blood from a handful of donors. Sequencing used immunoSEQ multiplex PCR; TCRdb keeps in-frame clones, though not all of them. The table shows about 76,000 clones, with around 97% occurring only once. The sample taken for sequencing was T cells isolated from PBMCs. The receptors were sampled from a human donor in good health. Both conserved end residues are part of each CDR3. D genes are given only for firm matches. Some rows have no size entry. The others give once, few or many, or a class for an expanded clone.

j_call clone_size v_call d_call cdr3_nt cdr3_aa
TRBJ2-5 once TRBV2 TRBD2 TGTGCCAGCAGTGAGGCTAGCGGACAAGAGACCCAGTACTTC CASSEASGQETQYF
TRBJ1-2 NA TRBV29-1 NA TGCAGCGCCGTACAGGATACCCAGGGCTACACCTTC CSAVQDTQGYTF
TRBJ2-3 NA TRBV25-1 NA TGTGCCAGCAGTGATGGGCCCTTTCAGTATTTT CASSDGPFQYF
TRBJ2-2 once TRBV19 TRBD1 TGTGCCAGTATTAGGACAGGGGGTTCGTCCGGGGAGCTGTTTTTT CASIRTGGSSGELFF
TRBJ1-1 NA TRBV5-1 NA TGCGCCAGCAGCTGGAACAGGGAGACTGAAGCTTTCTTT CASSWNRETEAFF
TRBJ1-1 NA TRBV28 TRBD1 TGTGCCATCCTTAGGGGGCAGGGCCGAGGCATGAACACTGAAGCTTTCTTT CAILRGQGRGMNTEAFF
TRBJ1-2 once TRBV6-5 TRBD1 TGTGCCAGCAGTTACCACGGGACAGATAAAAATGGCTACACCTTC CASSYHGTDKNGYTF
TRBJ2-3 NA TRBV15 TRBD1 TGTGCCACCAGCAGTGGGACAGAATCCTATTTCAACACAGATACGCAGTATTTT CATSSGTESYFNTDTQYF
TRBJ1-1 NA TRBV19 TRBD1 TGTGCCAGTAGTCTTAGGACAGGTGAAGCTTTCTTT CASSLRTGEAFF
TRBJ2-7 NA TRBV10-2 NA TGCGCCAGCAGTAAGACGGGAGAGCAGTACTTC CASSKTGEQYF
TRBJ2-3 NA TRBV7-2 TRBD2 TGTGCCAGCAGCCTCGGACTAGCGCCTTACACAGATACGCAGTATTTT CASSLGLAPYTDTQYF
TRBJ2-7 NA TRBV4-2 TRBD1 TGTGCCAGCAGCCAAGGACAGGGGGCCTACGAGCAGTACTTC CASSQGQGAYEQYF
TRBJ2-7 NA TRBV6-6 TRBD1 TGTGCCAGCAGATTGGAACAGGGGAGCTCCTACGAGCAGTACTTC CASRLEQGSSYEQYF
TRBJ2-3 NA TRBV5-1 NA TGCGCCAGCATCCCGTGGGGTTGGGGCCCCGGCGATACGCAGTATTTT CASIPWGWGPGDTQYF
TRBJ2-2 NA TRBV7-9 NA TGTGCCAGCAGCTTGACGCAGGGGTTGGGGACCGGGGAGCTGTTTTTT CASSLTQGLGTGELFF
TRBJ2-7 NA TRBV4-1 TRBD2 TGCGCCAGCAGCCATCTAGCGGACTCTTCCTACGAGCAGTACTTC CASSHLADSSYEQYF
TRBJ1-3 NA TRBV18 TRBD1 TGTGCCAGCTCACCGACAGGGGGAAACACCATATATTTT CASSPTGGNTIYF
TRBJ1-1 NA TRBV29-1 NA TGCAGCGTTGGTGTCCCGACAAGGATGAACACTGAAGCTTTCTTT CSVGVPTRMNTEAFF
TRBJ1-3 NA TRBV11-3 NA TGTGCCAGCAGCTTACAGGGGAACTCTGGAAACACCATATATTTT CASSLQGNSGNTIYF
TRBJ2-2 NA TRBV9 TRBD2 TGTGCCAGCAGCGAGCTAGCGGGGGGTGGCACCGGGGAGCTGTTTTTT CASSELAGGGTGELFF
TRBJ1-2 NA TRBV6-1 NA TGTGCCAGCAGTGAAGGGGGGGTTCGTCCCTATGGCTACACCTTC CASSEGGVRPYGYTF
TRBJ2-1 NA TRBV4-2 NA TGTGCCAGCAGCCACCGACTAGGTAATGAGCAGTTCTTC CASSHRLGNEQFF